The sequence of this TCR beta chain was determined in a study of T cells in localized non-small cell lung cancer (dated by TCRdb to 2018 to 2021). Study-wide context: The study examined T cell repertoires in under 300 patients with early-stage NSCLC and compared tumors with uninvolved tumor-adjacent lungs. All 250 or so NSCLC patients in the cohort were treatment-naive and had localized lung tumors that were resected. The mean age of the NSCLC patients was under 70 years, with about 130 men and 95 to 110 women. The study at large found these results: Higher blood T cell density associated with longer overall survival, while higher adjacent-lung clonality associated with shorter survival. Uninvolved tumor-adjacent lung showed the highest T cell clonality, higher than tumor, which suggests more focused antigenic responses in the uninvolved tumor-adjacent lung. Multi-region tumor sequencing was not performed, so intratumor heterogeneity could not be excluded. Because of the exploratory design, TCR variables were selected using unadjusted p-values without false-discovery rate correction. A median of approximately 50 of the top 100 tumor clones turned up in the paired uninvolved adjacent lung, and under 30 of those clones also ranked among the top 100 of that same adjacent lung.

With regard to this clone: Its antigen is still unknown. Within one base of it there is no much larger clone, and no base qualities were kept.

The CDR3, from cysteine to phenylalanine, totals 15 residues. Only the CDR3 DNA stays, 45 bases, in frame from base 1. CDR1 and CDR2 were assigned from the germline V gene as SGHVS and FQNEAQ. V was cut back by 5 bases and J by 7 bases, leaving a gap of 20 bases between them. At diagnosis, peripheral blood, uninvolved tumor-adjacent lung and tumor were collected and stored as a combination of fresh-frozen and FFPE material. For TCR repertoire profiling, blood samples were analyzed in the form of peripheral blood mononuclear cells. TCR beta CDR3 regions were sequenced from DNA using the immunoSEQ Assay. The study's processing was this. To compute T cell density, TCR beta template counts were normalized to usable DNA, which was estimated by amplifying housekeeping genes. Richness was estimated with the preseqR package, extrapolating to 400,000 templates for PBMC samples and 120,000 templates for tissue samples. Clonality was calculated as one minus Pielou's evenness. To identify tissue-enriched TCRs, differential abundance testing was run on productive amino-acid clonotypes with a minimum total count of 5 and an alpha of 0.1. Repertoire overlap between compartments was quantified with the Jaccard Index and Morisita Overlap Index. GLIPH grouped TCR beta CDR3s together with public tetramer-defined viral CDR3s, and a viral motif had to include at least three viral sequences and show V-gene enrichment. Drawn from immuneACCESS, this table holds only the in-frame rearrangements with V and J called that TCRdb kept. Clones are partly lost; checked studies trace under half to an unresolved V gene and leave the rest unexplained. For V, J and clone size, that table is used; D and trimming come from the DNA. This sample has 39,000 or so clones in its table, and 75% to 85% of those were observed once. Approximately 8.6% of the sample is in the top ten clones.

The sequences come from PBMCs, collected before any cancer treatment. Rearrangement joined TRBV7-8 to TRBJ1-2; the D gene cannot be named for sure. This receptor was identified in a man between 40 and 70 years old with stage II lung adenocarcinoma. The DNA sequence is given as TGTGCCAGCAGCGCCCAAGGGTATCCCTCCAGTGGCTACACCTTC. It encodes CASSAQGYPSSGYTF.